This T cell receptor beta chain derives from a study of radiotherapy plus CTLA-4 blockade in lung cancer. Data came from immunoSEQ multiplex PCR; TCRdb stores just in-frame clones and leaves some out. The sample yields 70,000 to 90,000 clones, under 85% seen once. Trimming removed 4 bases from V and 0 bases from J, with 13 bases in between. The CDR3 sequence is 16 residues long. Germline V lookup: CDR1 LNHDA, CDR2 SQIVND (reference sequence). This chain links TRBV19 with TRBJ1-5; D gene unclear. This TCR derives from a human donor with non-small cell lung cancer who had stable disease on radiotherapy plus ipilimumab. Sequences were derived from peripheral blood, sampled from a patient treated with radiotherapy plus ipilimumab. CDR3 in DNA: TGTGCCAGTAGTAAGGACGGGCGATATAGCAATCAGCCCCAGCATTTT. Translated: CASSKDGRYSNQPQHF.